These 21 T cell receptor beta chains were all obtained from the same sample, sequenced in a study of cytomegalovirus exposure and HLA in healthy donors. PCR employed 60 Vbeta and 13 Jbeta primers. Measured with immunoSEQ multiplex PCR; TCRdb has only the in-frame clones, and not every one. The table shows about 200,000 clones, with 65% to 85% occurring only once. Sequenced input: PBMCs. These receptors all stem from a man aged 50 to 60 in good health and CMV-seronegative.

V gene TRBV5-6 combines with J gene TRBJ2-5, with D possibly matching TRBD1 (6 bases). The CDR3 is 13 residues long. V lost 5 bases and J lost 7, with 15 bases in between. Germline V gene lookup returns CDR1 SGHDT and CDR2 YYEEEE. Here the CDR3 DNA reads TGTGCCAGCAGTGATGCAGGGGTAGGGACCCAGTACTTC. This encodes CASSDAGVGTQYF.

Regarding this clone: The same CDR3 arises from other DNA sequences in this sample as well. The rearrangement uses TRBV5-4 and TRBJ2-7; TRBD2 matches at 10 bases. The CDR3 is 14 residues long. The ends lost 4 bases at V and 5 bases at J; junction bases unmatched: 6. CDR1 is SGHNT, CDR2 YYREEE, per germline (reference sequence). The CDR3 nucleotides read TGTGCCAGCAGCGTCAGCGGGAGGGCCAACGAGCAGTACTTC. Protein sequence: CASSVSGRANEQYF.

The J gene is TRBJ2-2, the V gene TRBV10-3; the match to TRBD1 covers 7 bases. The CDR3 contains 15 residues. Trimming at V came to 6 bases and at J to 5 bases, leaving 9 bases not matched to a gene. Germline V gene sequence: CDR1 ENHRY, CDR2 SYGVKD. The DNA for the CDR3 is TGTGCCATCAGCTCACAGGGGTTAGGGACCGGGGAGCTGTTTTTT. It translates to CAISSQGLGTGELFF.

The chain recombines TRBV28 with TRBJ1-5; the match to TRBD1 covers 9 bases. V shed 6 bases and J 1 base; nucleotides not matched to a gene: 7. Germline V gene data show CDR1 as MDHEN and CDR2 as SYDVKM. The CDR3 consists of 16 residues. The CDR3 protein is CASRMYGTGSNQPQHF. CDR3 coding DNA: TGTGCCAGCAGAATGTACGGGACAGGGAGCAATCAGCCCCAGCATTTT.

The rearrangement links TRBV4-1 to TRBJ2-5; 9 bases align to TRBD2. The CDR3 sequence is 16 residues long. The V gene's germline CDR1 is MGHRA and CDR2 YSYEKL. After removal of 3 bases from V and 5 bases from J, the junction contained 10 bases not matched to a gene. The CDR3 here is CASSQGYASGTETQYF. CDR3 in DNA: TGCGCCAGCAGCCAGGGGTACGCTAGCGGGACCGAGACCCAGTACTTC.

This clone was seen a few times. This chain joins TRBV7-9 and TRBJ1-6; D gene ambiguous. Trimming cost V 2 bases and J 8 bases, with 7 bases left between them. This CDR3 is built from 13 residues. CDR1 SEHNR and CDR2 FQNEAQ come from the germline V gene (reference sequence). Here the CDR3 DNA reads TGTGCCAGCAGCTTAAGCGCAGATTCACCCCTCCACTTT. This encodes CASSLSADSPLHF.

The chain carries TRBV4-1 and TRBJ2-7; a possible D gene is TRBD2 (6 bases). The V gene lost 1 base and the J gene lost 6 bases, with 19 bases spanning the gap. The CDR3 extends over 16 amino acids. Germline values: CDR1 MGHRA, CDR2 YSYEKL. In nucleotides, the CDR3 is TGCGCCAGCAGCCAAGGGGTCCAGTGGGAGGTCGGCGAGCAGTACTTC. Protein: CASSQGVQWEVGEQYF.

V is TRBV14 and J is TRBJ2-7; 10 bases agree with TRBD1. V shed 4 bases, J shed 3 bases, and the junction held 0 bases outside the gene matches. Germline V gene data show CDR1 as SGHDN and CDR2 as FVKESK. The CDR3 is 13 amino acids. CDR3 in amino acids: CASSRDRGYEQYF. The CDR3 DNA sequence: TGTGCCAGCAGCCGGGACAGGGGCTACGAGCAGTACTTC.

CDR3 amino acids: CASSPGQGWDQPQHF. CDR3 sequence (DNA): TGTGCCAGCTCACCAGGACAGGGCTGGGATCAGCCCCAGCATTTT. The J gene is TRBJ1-5, the V gene TRBV18; 8 nucleotides match TRBD1. The germline V gene has CDR1 KGHSH and CDR2 LQKENI. J was trimmed by 5 bases and V by 2 bases; bases with no gene match: 5. The CDR3 consists of 15 residues.

This clone was counted a single time. This chain links TRBV14 with TRBJ2-5, with TRBD1 as a possible D gene (5 bases). Trimming removed 4 bases at V and 4 bases at J, with 13 bases between. This CDR3 spans 14 amino acids. Germline loops: CDR1 SGHDN, CDR2 FVKESK. The CDR3 nucleotides are TGTGCCAGCAGCCTCCGCGCAGGGTCAGAGACCCAGTACTTC. Amino acids: CASSLRAGSETQYF.

The count of this clone is one. The rearrangement links TRBV9 to TRBJ2-1, with D maybe TRBD2 (5 bases). The CDR3 consists of 16 residues. Trimming shortened V by 0 bases and J by 1 base, and 11 bases separated the two germline ends. Germline V gives CDR1 SGDLS, CDR2 YYNGEE. The CDR3 loop is CASSVDEGGSYNEQFF. As DNA, the CDR3 is TGTGCCAGCAGCGTAGATGAGGGCGGGTCCTACAATGAGCAGTTCTTC.

This clone showed up just once. The gene calls are TRBV27 and TRBJ1-5; TRBD1 matches 9 bases. V was pared by 5 bases and J by 6 bases, with 11 bases of the junction left unmatched. Germline V lookup: CDR1 MNHEY, CDR2 SMNVEV (reference sequence). The CDR3 spans 16 residues. The CDR3: CASSQITTGGSQPQHF. CDR3 coding DNA: TGTGCCAGCAGTCAAATCACGACAGGGGGAAGTCAGCCCCAGCATTTT.

This sequence joins TRBV13 and TRBJ2-7, with a tentative D call TRBD2 (5 bases). CDR3 length: 15 residues. The ends were cut back, 7 bases at V and 5 bases at J, with 21 bases in the middle. The germline CDR1 and CDR2 sequences are PRHDT and FYEKMQ (reference sequence). In DNA, the CDR3 is TGTGCCAGCACCAAGAGGGCCCCCAAGGACCACGAGCAGTACTTC. Translated: CASTKRAPKDHEQYF.

The V and J genes are TRBV30 and TRBJ1-1; D uncertain. Trimming left V 3 bases short and J 1 base short, with 6 bases between. Germline V gene lookup returns CDR1 GTSNPN and CDR2 SVGIG (reference sequence). CDR3 length equals 12 residues. Here the CDR3 DNA reads TGTGCCTGGAGCGTCGGGAACACTGAAGCTTTCTTT. Translated, it gives CAWSVGNTEAFF.

The V call is TRBV6-1, the J call TRBJ2-1, with 8 bases identical to TRBD1. The germline V gene has CDR1 MNHNS and CDR2 SASEGT. The CDR3 sequence is 14 residues long. Losses at the gene ends were 6 bases for V and 3 bases for J; bases not matched to a gene: 4. CDR3 residues: CASSGTGVYNEQFF. As DNA, the CDR3 is TGTGCCAGCAGCGGGACAGGCGTCTACAATGAGCAGTTCTTC.

J is TRBJ2-2 and V is TRBV5-1; 8 positions agree with TRBD2. The CDR3 is 15 amino acids. The germline CDR1 and CDR2 sequences are SGHRS and YFSETQ. The V gene end was trimmed by 3 bases and the J gene end by 2 bases; junction bases not matched to a gene: 3. The CDR3 is CASSWSGSNTGELFF. As DNA, the CDR3 is TGCGCCAGCAGCTGGAGCGGGAGCAACACCGGGGAGCTGTTTTTT.

The chain uses TRBV5-1 and TRBJ2-1; TRBD1 aligns across 11 bases. Germline V CDR1 and CDR2: SGHRS, YFSETQ. Trimming cost V 4 bases and J 10 bases; bases outside gene matches: 10. This CDR3 spans 15 amino acids. The CDR3 DNA is TGCGCCAGCAGCCTAGGCGGACAGGGGGCGAGGGAGCAGTTCTTC. It yields the protein CASSLGGQGAREQFF.

This chain links TRBV28 with TRBJ2-7; tentative D call: TRBD1 (6 bases). Germline CDR1 is MDHEN and CDR2 is SYDVKM. The ends were cut back, 2 bases at V and 3 bases at J, with 11 bases in the middle. The CDR3 is 14 amino acids. Written as DNA, the CDR3 is TGTGCCAGCAGTTTAACAGACAGGAACTACGAGCAGTACTTC. Its protein product is CASSLTDRNYEQYF.

This sequence joins TRBV2 and TRBJ1-1, with a possible D match to TRBD1 (5 bases). The germline V gene encodes CDR1 SNHLY and CDR2 FYNNEI. Trimming pared 2 bases from V and 4 bases from J, leaving 8 bases between. The CDR3 is 13 amino acids. The chain's CDR3 is CASSESGGTEAFF. CDR3 bases: TGTGCCAGCAGTGAATCGGGGGGCACTGAAGCTTTCTTT.

The chain employs TRBV6-6 and TRBJ2-7, with 9 bases lining up with TRBD1. The CDR3 covers 15 residues. V dropped 0 bases and J dropped 1; count of bases not matched to a gene: 1. CDR1 and CDR2 from the germline V gene are MNHNY and SVGAGI (reference sequence). CDR3 DNA sequence: TGTGCCAGCAGTTACTCCGGGACAGGGTCCTACGAGCAGTACTTC. Protein product: CASSYSGTGSYEQYF.

The chain combines TRBV19 with TRBJ1-1; D gene unclear. The CDR3 contains 15 residues. CDR1 is LNHDA, CDR2 SQIVND, per germline (reference sequence). Trimming stripped 2 bases from V and 0 bases from J, with 10 bases between. The CDR3 DNA follows: TGTGCCAGTAGTATAATGGGCGGGATGAACACTGAAGCTTTCTTT. Its translation: CASSIMGGMNTEAFF.